The sequence of this T cell receptor (beta chain) was determined in a study of cytomegalovirus exposure and HLA in healthy donors. CDR1 MNHEY and CDR2 SMNVEV come from the germline V gene (reference sequence). CDR3 length equals 12 residues. V dropped 3 bases and J dropped 5 bases, with 8 bases sitting between them. Assay: immunoSEQ multiplex PCR; the TCRdb copy retains only in-frame clones and omits some. The sample has hundreds of thousands of clones, 85% to 90% seen once. This clone was recorded once. This receptor was identified in a man aged 18 to 35 in good health and CMV-seronegative. V gene TRBV27 combines with J gene TRBJ2-7, with D perhaps TRBD1 (5 bases). The material sequenced was PBMCs. The CDR3: CASSFLGDEQYF. The DNA of the CDR3 is TGTGCCAGCAGTTTTTTAGGGGACGAGCAGTACTTC.